This TCR beta chain was retrieved from a study of cytomegalovirus exposure and HLA in healthy donors. Study-level points and caveats: Trimming of TCR beta V- and J-genes showed a link, identified in a later analysis, to a missense DCLRE1C variant. Near-uniform donor sequencing depth was presumed by presence/absence analyses. Most CMV-associated TCR beta chains appeared HLA-restricted in a later analysis.

Germline V CDR1 and CDR2: SGHTA, FQGNSA. This CDR3 is built from 15 residues. Trimming at V came to 6 bases and at J to 0 bases, leaving 5 bases not matched to a gene. PCR employed 60 Vbeta and 13 Jbeta primers. Method: immunoSEQ multiplex PCR; TCRdb's copy keeps in-frame clones and lacks some. The sample consists of some 98,000 clones, more than 75% of them appearing once. On this clone: Its matching antigen is unknown.

The TCR comes from a human donor in good health. The V and J genes are TRBV7-2 and TRBJ1-2; TRBD1 matches 9 bases. Sequenced sample: PBMCs. The CDR3 reads CASRPTGGPNYGYTF. The DNA of the CDR3 is TGTGCCAGCAGACCCACAGGGGGCCCTAACTATGGCTACACCTTC.